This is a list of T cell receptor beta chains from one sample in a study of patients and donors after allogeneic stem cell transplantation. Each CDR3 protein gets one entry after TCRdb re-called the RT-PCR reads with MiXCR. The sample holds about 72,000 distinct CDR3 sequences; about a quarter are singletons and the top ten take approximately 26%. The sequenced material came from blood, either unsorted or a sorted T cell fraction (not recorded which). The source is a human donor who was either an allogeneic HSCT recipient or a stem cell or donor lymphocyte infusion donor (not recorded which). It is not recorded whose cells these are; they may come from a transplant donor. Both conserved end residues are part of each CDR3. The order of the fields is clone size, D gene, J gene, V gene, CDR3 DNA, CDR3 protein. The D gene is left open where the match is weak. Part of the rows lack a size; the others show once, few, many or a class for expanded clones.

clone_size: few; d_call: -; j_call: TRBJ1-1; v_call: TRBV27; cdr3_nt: TGTGCCAGCAGTTCGGGGGCGGGCACTGAAGCTTTCTTT; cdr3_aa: CASSSGAGTEAFF
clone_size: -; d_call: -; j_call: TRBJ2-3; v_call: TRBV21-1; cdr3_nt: TGTGCCAGCAGCAAAAGTAGCCTTAGCACAGATACGCAGTATTTT; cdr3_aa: CASSKSSLSTDTQYF
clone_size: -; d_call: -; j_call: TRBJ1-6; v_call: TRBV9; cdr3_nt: TGTGCCAGCAGCTTTCCGGCAGTCTATAATTCACCCCTCCACTTT; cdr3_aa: CASSFPAVYNSPLHF
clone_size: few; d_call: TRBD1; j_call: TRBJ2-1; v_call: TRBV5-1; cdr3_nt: TGCGCCAGCAGCTTGAAGACAGGGCATGAGCAGTTCTTC; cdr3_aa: CASSLKTGHEQFF
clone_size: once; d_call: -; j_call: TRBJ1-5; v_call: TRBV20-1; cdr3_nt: TGCAGTGCTAGAGATGGGGCAGAGATCGGTCAGCCCCAGCATTTT; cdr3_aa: CSARDGAEIGQPQHF
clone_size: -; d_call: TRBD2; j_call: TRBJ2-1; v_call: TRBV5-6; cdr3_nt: TGTGCCAGCAGAATTTGGGGTAGCGGGAGAAGCGATGAGCAGTTCTTC; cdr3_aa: CASRIWGSGRSDEQFF
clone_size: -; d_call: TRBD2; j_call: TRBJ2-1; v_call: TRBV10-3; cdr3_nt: TGTGCCATCAGTGAGCTTAATAGCGGGAGGGCCCATGAGCAGTTCTTC; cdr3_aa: CAISELNSGRAHEQFF
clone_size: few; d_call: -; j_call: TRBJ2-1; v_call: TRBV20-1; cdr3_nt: TGCAGTGCTCAAGGATCGGCTGAGCAGTTCTTC; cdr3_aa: CSAQGSAEQFF
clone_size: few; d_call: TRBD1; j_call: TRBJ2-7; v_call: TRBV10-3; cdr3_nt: TGTGCCACTCAGACCGGGACAGGGCACAACGAGCAGTACTTC; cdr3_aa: CATQTGTGHNEQYF
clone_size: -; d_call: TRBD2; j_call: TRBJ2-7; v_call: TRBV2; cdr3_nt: TGTGCCAGCACTCTAGCCCGGACTAGCGGGAGATCCTACGAGCAGTACTTC; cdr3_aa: CASTLARTSGRSYEQYF
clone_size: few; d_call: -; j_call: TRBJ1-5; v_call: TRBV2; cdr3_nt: TGTGCCAGCAGCGCTGTAGAGATCTTCAATCAGCCCCAGCATTTT; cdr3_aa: CASSAVEIFNQPQHF
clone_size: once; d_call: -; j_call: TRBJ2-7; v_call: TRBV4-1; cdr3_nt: TGCGCCAGCAGCAAACCCCCTGACAGTACCTATGCCTACGAGCAGTACTTC; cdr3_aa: CASSKPPDSTYAYEQYF
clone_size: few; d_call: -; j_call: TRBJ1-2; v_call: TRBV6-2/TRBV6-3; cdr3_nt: TGTGCCAGCAGTCTAACACGGAACTATGGCTACACCTTC; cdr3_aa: CASSLTRNYGYTF